The clone carrying this T cell receptor beta chain showed up just a few times. The sample is drawn from a study of shared clonotypes between healthy human individuals. Overall study context: Each donor's CD4 naive and CD4 memory cells filled three plates apiece, CD8 naive two, and CD8 memory one.

This CDR3 comprises 15 residues. CDR1 is LGHNA, CDR2 YNFKEQ, per germline. V was shortened by 6 bases and J by 0 bases, with 12 bases between the two germline ends. At deep level, the assay was performed. The authors loaded 200 ng DNA, 30,000 to 35,000 T cell genomes, into sorted-subset replicate PCRs. Assay: immunoSEQ multiplex PCR; the TCRdb copy retains only in-frame clones and omits some. The sample lists over a million clones, around 78% occurring once. This sequence originates from a man aged 18-30 years in good health. Some clones in this sample may be carry-over from other donors' samples. The rearrangement uses TRBV4-2 and TRBJ1-3; no firm D call. The sample consisted of memory CD4+ T cells from PBMCs. Sample subset: CD45RA-negative fraction. CDR3 sequence (DNA): TGTGCCAGCAGTTCTGGGCCAGACTCTGGAAACACCATATATTTT. It translates to CASSSGPDSGNTIYF.